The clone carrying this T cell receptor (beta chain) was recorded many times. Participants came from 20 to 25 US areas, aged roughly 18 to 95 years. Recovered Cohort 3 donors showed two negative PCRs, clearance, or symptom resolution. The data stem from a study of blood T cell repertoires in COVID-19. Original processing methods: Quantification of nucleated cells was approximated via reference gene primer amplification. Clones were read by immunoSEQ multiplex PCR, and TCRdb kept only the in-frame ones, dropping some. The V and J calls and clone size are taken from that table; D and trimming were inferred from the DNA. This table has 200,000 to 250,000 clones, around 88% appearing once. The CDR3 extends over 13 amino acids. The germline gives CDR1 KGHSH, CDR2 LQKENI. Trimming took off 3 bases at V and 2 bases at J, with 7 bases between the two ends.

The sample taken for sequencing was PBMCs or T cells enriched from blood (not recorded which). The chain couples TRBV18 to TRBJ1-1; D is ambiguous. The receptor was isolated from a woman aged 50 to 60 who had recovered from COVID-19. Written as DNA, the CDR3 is TGTGCCAGCTCACCTCCGGTTAACACTGAAGCTTTCTTT. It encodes CASSPPVNTEAFF. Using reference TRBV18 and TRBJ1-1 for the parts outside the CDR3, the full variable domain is NAGVMQNPRHLVRRRGQEARLRCSPMKGHSHVYWYRQLPEEGLKFMVYLQKENIIDESGMPKERFSAEFPKEGPSILRIQQVVRGDSAAYFCASSPPVNTEAFFGQGTRLTVV.